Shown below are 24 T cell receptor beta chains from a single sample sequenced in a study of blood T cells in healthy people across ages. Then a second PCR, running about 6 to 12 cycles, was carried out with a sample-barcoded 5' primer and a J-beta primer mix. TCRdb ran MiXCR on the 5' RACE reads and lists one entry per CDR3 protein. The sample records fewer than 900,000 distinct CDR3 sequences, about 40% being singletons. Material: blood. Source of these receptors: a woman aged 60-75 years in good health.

CDR3 protein: CASSRTQYVGNEQFF. The CDR3, as DNA: TGTGCCAGCAGCCGGACCCAGTACGTGGGGAATGAGCAGTTCTTC. The chain is built from TRBV5-4 and TRBJ2-1; no clear D. V was shortened by 4 bases and J by 7 bases, with 18 bases between the two germline ends. Looked up from germline, CDR1 is SGHNT and CDR2 is YYREEE (reference sequence). This CDR3 has 15 residues.

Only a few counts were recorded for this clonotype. The CDR3 loop is CSAVREALDYTF. The CDR3 coding sequence is TGCAGTGCTGTTCGGGAGGCCTTAGACTACACCTTC. This chain uses TRBV20-1 with TRBJ1-2, with unresolved D. Per the germline V gene, CDR1 is DFQATT and CDR2 is SNEGSKA (reference sequence). V shed 5 bases and J shed 10 bases, with 17 bases lying between them. The CDR3 has 12 amino acids.

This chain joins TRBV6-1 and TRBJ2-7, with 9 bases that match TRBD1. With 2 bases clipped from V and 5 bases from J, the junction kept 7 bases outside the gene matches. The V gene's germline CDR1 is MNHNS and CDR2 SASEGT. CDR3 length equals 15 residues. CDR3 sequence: CASSESGQGFNEQYF. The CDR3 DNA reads TGTGCCAGCAGTGAATCGGGACAGGGCTTCAACGAGCAGTACTTC.

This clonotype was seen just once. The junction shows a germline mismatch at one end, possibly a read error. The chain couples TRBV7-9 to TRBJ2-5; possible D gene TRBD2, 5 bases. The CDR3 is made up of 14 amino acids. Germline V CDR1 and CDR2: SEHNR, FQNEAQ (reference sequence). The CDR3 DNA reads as TGTGCCGGCAGCGGAAATGACCGGGCGGAGACCCAGTACTTC. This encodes CAGSGNDRAETQYF.

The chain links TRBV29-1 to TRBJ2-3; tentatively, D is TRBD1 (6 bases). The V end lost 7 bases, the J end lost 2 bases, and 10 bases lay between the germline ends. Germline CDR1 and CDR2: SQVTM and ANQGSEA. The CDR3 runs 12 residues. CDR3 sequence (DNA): TGCAGCGCCGGACAGACCACAGATACGCAGTATTTT. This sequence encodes CSAGQTTDTQYF.

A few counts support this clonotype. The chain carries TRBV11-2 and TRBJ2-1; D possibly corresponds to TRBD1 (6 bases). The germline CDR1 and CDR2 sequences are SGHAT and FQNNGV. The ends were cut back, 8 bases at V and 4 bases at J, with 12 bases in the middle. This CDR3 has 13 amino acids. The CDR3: CASEGTGYNEQFF. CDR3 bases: TGTGCCAGCGAGGGTACAGGGTACAATGAGCAGTTCTTC.

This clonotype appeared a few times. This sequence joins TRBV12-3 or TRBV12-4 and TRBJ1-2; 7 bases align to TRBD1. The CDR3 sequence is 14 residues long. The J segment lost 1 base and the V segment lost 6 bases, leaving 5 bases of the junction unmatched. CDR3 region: CASRGDSLNYGYTF. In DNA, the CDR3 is TGTGCCAGCAGGGGGGACAGTCTTAACTATGGCTACACCTTC.

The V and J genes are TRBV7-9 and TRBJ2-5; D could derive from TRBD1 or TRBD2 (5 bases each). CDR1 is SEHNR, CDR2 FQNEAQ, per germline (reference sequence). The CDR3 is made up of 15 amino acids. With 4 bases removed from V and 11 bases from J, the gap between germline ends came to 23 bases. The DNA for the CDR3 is TGTGCCAGCAGCTCCTCCGGGACGGAAGTCAATGAGCAGTACTTC. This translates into CASSSSGTEVNEQYF.

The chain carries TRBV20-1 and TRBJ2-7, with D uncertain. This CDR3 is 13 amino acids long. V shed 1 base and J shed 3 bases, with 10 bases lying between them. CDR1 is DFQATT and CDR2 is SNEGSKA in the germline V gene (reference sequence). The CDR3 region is CSARVGDNYEQYF. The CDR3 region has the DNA TGCAGTGCTAGAGTGGGTGACAACTACGAGCAGTACTTC.

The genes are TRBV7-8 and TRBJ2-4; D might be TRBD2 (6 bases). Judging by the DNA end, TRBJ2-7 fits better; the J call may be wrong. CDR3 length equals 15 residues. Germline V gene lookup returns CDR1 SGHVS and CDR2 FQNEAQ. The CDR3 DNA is TGTGCCAGCAGCCAAACCTCGGGGGTACCGTACGAGCAGTACTTC. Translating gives CASSQTSGVPYEQYF.

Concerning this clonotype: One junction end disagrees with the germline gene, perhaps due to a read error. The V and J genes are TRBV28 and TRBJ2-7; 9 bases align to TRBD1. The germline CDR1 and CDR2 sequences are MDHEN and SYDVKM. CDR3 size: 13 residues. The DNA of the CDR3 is TGTGCCTGCACCACAGGGGGCTCCAACGAGCAGTACTTC. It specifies CACTTGGSNEQYF.

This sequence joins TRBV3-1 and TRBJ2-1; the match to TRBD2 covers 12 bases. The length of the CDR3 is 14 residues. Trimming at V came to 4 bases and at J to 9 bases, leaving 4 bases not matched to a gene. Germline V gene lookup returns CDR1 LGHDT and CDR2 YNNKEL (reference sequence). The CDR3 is CASSLLAGGGEQFF. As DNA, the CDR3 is TGTGCCAGCAGCCTACTAGCGGGAGGTGGTGAGCAGTTCTTC.

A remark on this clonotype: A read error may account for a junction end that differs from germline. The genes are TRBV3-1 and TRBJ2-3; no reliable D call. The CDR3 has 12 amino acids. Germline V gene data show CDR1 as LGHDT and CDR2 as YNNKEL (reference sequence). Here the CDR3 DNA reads TGTGCCAGCAGCCAAGACGGAGATGCGCAGTATTTT. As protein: CASSQDGDAQYF.

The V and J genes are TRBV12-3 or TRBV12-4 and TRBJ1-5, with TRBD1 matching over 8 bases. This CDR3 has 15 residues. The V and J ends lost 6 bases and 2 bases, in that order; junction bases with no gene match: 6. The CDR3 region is CASSESGQGNQPQHF. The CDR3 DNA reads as TGTGCCAGCAGCGAATCGGGACAGGGCAATCAGCCCCAGCATTTT.

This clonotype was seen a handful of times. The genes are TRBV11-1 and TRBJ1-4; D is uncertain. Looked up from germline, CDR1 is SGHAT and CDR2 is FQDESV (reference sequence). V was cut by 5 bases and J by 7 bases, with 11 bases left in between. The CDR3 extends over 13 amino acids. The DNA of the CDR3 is TGTGCCAGCAGCCCAAGACGGCCTGAAAAACTGTTTTTT. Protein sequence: CASSPRRPEKLFF.

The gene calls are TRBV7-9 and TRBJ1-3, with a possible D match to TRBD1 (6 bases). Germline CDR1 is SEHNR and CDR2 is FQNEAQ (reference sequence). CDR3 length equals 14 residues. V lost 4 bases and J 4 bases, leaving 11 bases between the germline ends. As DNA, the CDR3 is TGTGCCAGCAGCTCGGAAAGGGGGGGAAACACCATATATTTT. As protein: CASSSERGGNTIYF.

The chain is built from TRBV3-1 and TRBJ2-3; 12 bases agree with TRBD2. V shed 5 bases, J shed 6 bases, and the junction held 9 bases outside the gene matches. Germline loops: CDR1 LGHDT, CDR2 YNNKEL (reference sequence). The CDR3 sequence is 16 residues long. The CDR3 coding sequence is TGTGCCAGCAGCATTCAACTAGCGGGGGGCCGGGATACGCAGTATTTT. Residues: CASSIQLAGGRDTQYF.

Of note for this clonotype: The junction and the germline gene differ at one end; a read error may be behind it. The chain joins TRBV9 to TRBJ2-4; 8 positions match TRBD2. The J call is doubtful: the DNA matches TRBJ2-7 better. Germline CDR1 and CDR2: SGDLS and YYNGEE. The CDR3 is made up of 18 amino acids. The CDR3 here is CASSVGVGRGLVSHEQYF. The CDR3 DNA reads TGTGCCAGCAGCGTAGGAGTAGGGAGGGGACTAGTCTCCCACGAGCAGTACTTC.

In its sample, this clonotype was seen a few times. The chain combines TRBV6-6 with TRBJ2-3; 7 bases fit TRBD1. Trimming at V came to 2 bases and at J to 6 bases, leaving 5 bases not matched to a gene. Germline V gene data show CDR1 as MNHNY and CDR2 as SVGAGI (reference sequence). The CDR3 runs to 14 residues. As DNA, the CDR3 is TGTGCCAGCAGTTACGGGGACAGACGGGATACGCAGTATTTT. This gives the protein CASSYGDRRDTQYF.

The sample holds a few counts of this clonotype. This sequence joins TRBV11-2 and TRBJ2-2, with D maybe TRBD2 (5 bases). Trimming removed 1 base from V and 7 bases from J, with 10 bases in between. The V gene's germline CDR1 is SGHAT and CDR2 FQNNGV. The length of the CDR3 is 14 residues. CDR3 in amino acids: CASSLVLAIGELFF. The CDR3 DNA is TGTGCCAGCAGCTTAGTGCTAGCAATCGGGGAGCTGTTTTTT.

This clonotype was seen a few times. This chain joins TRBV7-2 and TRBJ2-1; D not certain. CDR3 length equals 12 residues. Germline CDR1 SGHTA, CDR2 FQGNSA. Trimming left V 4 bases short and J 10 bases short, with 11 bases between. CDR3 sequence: CASSSPNREQFF. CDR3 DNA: TGTGCCAGCAGCTCTCCTAATCGAGAGCAGTTCTTC.

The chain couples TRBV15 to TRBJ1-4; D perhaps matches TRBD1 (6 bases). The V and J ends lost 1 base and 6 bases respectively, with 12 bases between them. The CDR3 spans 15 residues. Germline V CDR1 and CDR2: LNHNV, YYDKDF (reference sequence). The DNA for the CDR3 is TGTGCCACCAGCAGAGCGGGGGGGGCGGATGAAAAACTGTTTTTT. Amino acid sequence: CATSRAGGADEKLFF.

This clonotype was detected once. CDR3 residues: CASSFRDWNTDTQYF. The CDR3 region has the DNA TGTGCCAGCAGCTTCCGGGACTGGAACACAGATACGCAGTATTTT. The chain combines TRBV7-6 with TRBJ2-3, with D perhaps matching TRBD2 (6 bases). Germline V gene sequence: CDR1 SGHVS, CDR2 FNYEAQ. Trimming took off 3 bases at V and 2 bases at J, with 12 bases between the two ends. The CDR3 is 15 amino acids.

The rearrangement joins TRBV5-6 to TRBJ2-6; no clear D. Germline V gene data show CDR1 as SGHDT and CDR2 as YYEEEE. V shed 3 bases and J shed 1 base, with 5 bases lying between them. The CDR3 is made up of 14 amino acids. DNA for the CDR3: TGTGCCAGCAGCTCTCAATCTGGGGCCAACGTCCTGACTTTC. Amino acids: CASSSQSGANVLTF.